This T cell receptor (beta chain) was profiled in a study of neurological immune-mediated disorders (dated by TCRdb to the late 2010s). At the level of the whole study: The study compared peripheral blood TCR-beta repertoires of HTLV-I-associated myelopathy (HAM/TSP) patients, multiple sclerosis patients and healthy controls using UMI-based sequencing. Longitudinal samples, technical triplicates and paired sorted CD4+ and CD8+ T-cell subsets, alongside PBMC samples, were included among the approximately 110 TCR-beta libraries. Longitudinal HAM/TSP and healthy donors were sampled at 3 time-points each (about 3-40 month intervals). The cohort included about 70 subjects: some 14 with HAM/TSP, roughly 35 with multiple sclerosis, and approximately 20 healthy controls.

At least ten counts were recorded for this clonotype. There is no known antigen for this receptor. Base-call qualities are not available, and no considerably larger clone is one nucleotide away. General study outcomes and caveats: TCR clonal expansion was highest in HAM/TSP patients and lowest in MS patients, with MS patients falling below even healthy controls. No identical CDR3 amino acid sequences were shared among expanded clones across subjects, suggesting private TCR-beta repertoires in all groups.

The CDR3 contains 13 residues, cysteine and phenylalanine counted. The DNA shown is the 39-base CDR3, in frame from base 1. Reading the germline V gene (reference sequence) gives CDR1 DFQATT and CDR2 SNEGSKA. The intended sense of this specimen's time point label: longitudinal time-point 3. Libraries from unsorted PBMCs were made from 2 million PBMCs kept in RNAlater at -80 degrees C until RNA extraction. Peripheral blood was subjected to Ficoll-Hypaque density gradient centrifugation to isolate PBMCs, which were then cryopreserved in liquid nitrogen. cDNA was synthesized by template-switch 5'RACE using a primer with a 10-nucleotide random unique molecular identifier that tagged each TCR transcript. Over 180 million TCR-beta sequences, covering 15-18 subjects, were produced in each sequencing run. Total RNA was extracted with the RNeasy kit. The KAPA Real-time Library Amplification kit was used to amplify TCR-beta VDJ regions with primers targeting the TCR constant region and the 5'RACE anchor. A first PCR added sample indexes and Illumina adaptors, and a second PCR then raised library yield. After Ampure bead purification, the TCR product of roughly 650 bp was size-selected on a 2% E-gel SizeSelection system. Before pooling, libraries had their quality checked on a Bioanalyzer, their concentration measured with Qubit, and their quantity determined with the Kapa Library Quantification kit. An Illumina HiSeq 2500 was used to sequence the libraries paired-end at 2 x 150 bp. To increase sequence diversity, roughly 24-30% phiX was spiked into each library pool. From the authors' description of their analysis: Quality-filtered reads were processed with the UMI-based MiGEC pipeline, which removed over 75% of raw TCR sequences during error correction. IMGT germline references were used for aligning VDJ genes, and each clonotype was defined as a unique CDR3 amino acid sequence together with its V-J genes. Clonal expansion, Shannon diversity and CDR3 relatedness (CalcPairwiseDistances, ClusterSamples) were evaluated with VDJtools, and phylogenetic trees were built with CLCbio workbench. A clone was classed as expanded if it had 8 or more unique UMIs, a cutoff based on coefficient-of-variation modelling across technical triplicates. TCRdb reprocessed the public reads (quality trimming at Q25 with fastp, clone calling with MiXCR) and kept in-frame beta chains. One record per CDR3 amino acid sequence lists the most common genes and DNA. These V and J calls originate from TCRdb's pipeline instead of the authors' own analysis. Across this sample there are 95,000 to 110,000 distinct CDR3 sequences, with more than 10% seen only once. The biggest ten clones account for around 3.1% of the sample.

The chain employs TRBV20-1 and TRBJ2-3; possibly the D gene is TRBD2, per 5 matching bases. The source of this sequence is a female donor with HTLV-1-associated myelopathy (HAM/TSP). Sequenced: PBMCs. This receptor carries the CDR3 CSALHSVTDTQYF. The nucleotide sequence is TGCAGCGCTCTCCATAGCGTCACAGATACGCAGTATTTT.